This TCR beta chain was documented in a study of OX40 agonist ivuxolimab in advanced cancers. Study-wide background: There were three patients with partial responses, one having hepatocellular carcinoma and two cutaneous melanoma.

Libraries were prepared by immunoSEQ multiplex PCR; TCRdb keeps only in-frame clonotypes and omits some of them. The profile shows 85,000 to 100,000 clones, approximately 86% of them singletons. CDR3 length: 11 amino acids. Germline V gene sequence: CDR1 GTSNPN, CDR2 SVGIG (reference sequence). V was pared by 1 base and J by 11 bases, with 11 bases between. The receptor was derived from an adult with an advanced solid tumor such as melanoma, head and neck, liver or kidney cancer. This chain connects TRBV30 to TRBJ2-5; D call uncertain. Material: CD4+ or CD8+ T cells sorted from blood, obtained in a trial of the OX40 agonist ivuxolimab. The CDR3 nucleotides are TGTGCCTGGAGTGCGGGTTTTCCTCAGTACTTC. Translation gives CAWSAGFPQYF.